This TCR beta chain originates from a study of blood T cell repertoires in COVID-19. Overall study: Researchers got acute and convalescent COVID-19 samples from the United States, Italy and Spain. PBMCs, B-cell-depleted T cells, or T cells provided the cDNA or gDNA that made up the material.

In the authors' workflow: Estimation of nucleated cell counts relied on the amplification of reference gene primers. Profiled with immunoSEQ multiplex PCR; TCRdb holds only in-frame clones, not every one. Clone size and V and J calls were adopted from that table, with D and trimming inferred from the DNA. The table has fewer than 150,000 clones, approximately 84% seen once. A few counts support this clone. The sequenced sample was peripheral blood. The receptor was derived from a human donor in a cohort sampled during active COVID-19.

CDR3 region: CASSLGGQGQPQHF. In DNA form, the CDR3 reads TGCGCCAGCAGCTTGGGGGGACAGGGCCAGCCCCAGCATTTT. This chain uses TRBV5-1 with TRBJ1-5, with TRBD1 matching 9 bases. This CDR3 region has 14 residues. After removal of 0 bases from V and 7 bases from J, the junction contained 2 bases not matched to a gene. The germline V gene encodes CDR1 SGHRS and CDR2 YFSETQ.